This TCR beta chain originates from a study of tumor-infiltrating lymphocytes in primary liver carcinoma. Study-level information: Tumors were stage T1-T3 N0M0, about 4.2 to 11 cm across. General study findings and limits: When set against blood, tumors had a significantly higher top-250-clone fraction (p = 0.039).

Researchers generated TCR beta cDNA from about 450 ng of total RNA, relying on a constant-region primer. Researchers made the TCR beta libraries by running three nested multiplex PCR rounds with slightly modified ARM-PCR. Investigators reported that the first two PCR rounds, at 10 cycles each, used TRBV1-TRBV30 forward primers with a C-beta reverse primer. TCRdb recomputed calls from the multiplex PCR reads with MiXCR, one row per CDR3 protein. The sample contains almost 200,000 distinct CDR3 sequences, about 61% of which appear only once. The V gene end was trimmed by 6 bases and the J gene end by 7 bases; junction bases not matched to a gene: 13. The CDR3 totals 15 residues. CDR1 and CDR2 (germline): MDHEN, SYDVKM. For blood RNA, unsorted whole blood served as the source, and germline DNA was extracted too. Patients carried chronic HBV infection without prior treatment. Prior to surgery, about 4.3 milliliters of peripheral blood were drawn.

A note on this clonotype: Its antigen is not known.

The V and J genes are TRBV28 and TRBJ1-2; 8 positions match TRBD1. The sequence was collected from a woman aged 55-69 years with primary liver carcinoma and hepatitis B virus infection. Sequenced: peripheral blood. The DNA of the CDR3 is TGTGCCAGCAGCCAAGGGACAGGCCGCCGTAGTGGCTACACCTTC. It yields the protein CASSQGTGRRSGYTF.